This T cell receptor beta chain stems from a study of T-cell reconstitution after alpha-beta-depleted transplantation in children. Notes on the study in general: Several patients had high TCRbeta diversity at day 60; it came from surviving recipient T cells and thymic progenitors. It was newly produced T cells that mostly accounted for T-cell counts and diversity one year after transplant.

This clonotype came up many times. Its antigen is not known. Construction of the TCRbeta library involved unique molecular identifiers. One entry per CDR3 protein, called by TCRdb with MiXCR from the PCR reads. Among some 300,000 distinct CDR3 sequences, 10% were seen once, and the ten largest hold 7.5%. The source was PBMCs, collected before TCRalphabeta/CD19-depleted stem cell transplant. The receptor was derived from a boy in the first two years of life with acute myeloid leukemia, due to receive a stem cell transplant.

The CDR3 loop reads CSVKQGSGTDTQYF. CDR3 nucleotide sequence: TGCAGCGTCAAGCAGGGGAGTGGTACAGATACGCAGTATTTT. The chain employs TRBV29-1 and TRBJ2-3; D is possibly TRBD1 (6 bases). The CDR3 length is 14 residues. V lost 6 bases, J lost 3 bases, and 16 bases lay in between. Germline V lookup: CDR1 SQVTM, CDR2 ANQGSEA.